This T cell receptor (beta chain) was sequenced for a study of blood T cells in healthy people across ages. Isolation of PBMCs gave at least 6.5 million cells per sample. Alongside a J-beta primer mix, a sample-barcoded 5' primer served in a second PCR lasting about 6 to 11 cycles. TCRdb analysed the 5' RACE reads with MiXCR anew, one entry per CDR3 protein. The sample lists more than 650,000 distinct CDR3 sequences; roughly 25% were seen once. The data were also submitted as part of a second study, on T cells of mothers and their children. This second study says: Mothers gave over 9 million TCR beta CDR3 reads each, and children several million each.

Material for sequencing was blood. The sequence was collected from a boy aged 5-17 years in good health.

The CDR3 protein is CASSIKTGLRYNEQFF. The CDR3 DNA sequence: TGTGCCAGTAGTATCAAGACAGGGTTAAGGTACAATGAGCAGTTCTTC. This chain links TRBV19 with TRBJ2-1; 7 bases fit TRBD1. CDR1 and CDR2 from the germline V gene are LNHDA and SQIVND (reference sequence). The CDR3 has 16 residues. The V gene end was trimmed by 3 bases and the J gene end by 4 bases; junction bases not matched to a gene: 9.